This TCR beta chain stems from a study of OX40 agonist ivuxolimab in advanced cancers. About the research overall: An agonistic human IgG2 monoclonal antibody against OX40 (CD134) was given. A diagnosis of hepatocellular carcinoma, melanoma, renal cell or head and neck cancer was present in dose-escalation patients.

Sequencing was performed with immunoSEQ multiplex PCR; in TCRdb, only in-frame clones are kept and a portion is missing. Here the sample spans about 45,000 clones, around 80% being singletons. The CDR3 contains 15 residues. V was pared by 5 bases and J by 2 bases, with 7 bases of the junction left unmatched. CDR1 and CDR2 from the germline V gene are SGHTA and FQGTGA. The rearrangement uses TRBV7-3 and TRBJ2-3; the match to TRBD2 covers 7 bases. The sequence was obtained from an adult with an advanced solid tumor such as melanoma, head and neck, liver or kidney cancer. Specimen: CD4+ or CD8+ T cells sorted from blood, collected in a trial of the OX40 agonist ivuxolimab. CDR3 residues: CASSQTGTITDTQYF. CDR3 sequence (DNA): TGTGCCAGCAGCCAGACCGGGACTATCACAGATACGCAGTATTTT.